The 23 T cell receptor beta chains below all came from one sample that was sequenced in a study of siplizumab effects on memory and regulatory T cells. Data came from immunoSEQ multiplex PCR; TCRdb stores just in-frame clones and leaves some out. The sample contains 13,000 or so clones, 40% of which appear only once. Mixed lymphocyte reaction cells underwent 6 days of coculture at 37°C. Their antigen targets remain unknown. The sequenced sample was CFSE-low (dividing) CD8+ T cells sorted from an allogeneic mixed lymphocyte reaction. These receptors all come from a human donor in good health; the cells came from an allogeneic mixed lymphocyte reaction.

This clone turned up a few times. The J gene is TRBJ2-5, the V gene TRBV28, with TRBD1 identical over 7 bases. Trimming cost V 4 bases and J 0 bases; bases outside gene matches: 8. The CDR3 consists of 16 residues. CDR1 and CDR2 (germline): MDHEN, SYDVKM. This CDR3 is CASSSSTGPYQETQYF. For the CDR3, the DNA is TGTGCCAGCAGTTCCTCGACAGGGCCGTACCAAGAGACCCAGTACTTC.

This clone was observed a few times. CDR3 residues: CASSLVLAGKQYF. As DNA, the CDR3 is TGTGCCAGCAGCTTAGTCCTAGCGGGGAAGCAGTACTTC. V is TRBV7-9 and J is TRBJ2-7, with TRBD2 identical over 9 bases. The V segment lost 1 base and the J segment 8 bases; nucleotides outside the gene matches: 3. The germline gives CDR1 SEHNR, CDR2 FQNEAQ (reference sequence). CDR3 size: 13 residues.

The rearrangement uses TRBV9 and TRBJ1-2; 9 nucleotides align to TRBD1. Losses at the gene ends were 3 bases for V and 2 bases for J; bases not matched to a gene: 2. The CDR3 extends over 14 amino acids. Germline CDR1 is SGDLS and CDR2 is YYNGEE. The CDR3 coding sequence is TGTGCCAGCAGCGGTGGACAGGGGAACTATGGCTACACCTTC. It codes for CASSGGQGNYGYTF.

The V and J genes are TRBV7-9 and TRBJ2-7; unclear D gene. The germline V gene encodes CDR1 SEHNR and CDR2 FQNEAQ (reference sequence). CDR3 size: 16 residues. Deletions cut 1 base from V and 2 bases from J, with 15 bases between. The CDR3 DNA follows: TGTGCCAGCAGCTTAGGGGCACCCCGGTTCACCTACGAGCAGTACTTC. Encoded protein: CASSLGAPRFTYEQYF. The entire variable domain, with the rest obtained from reference TRBV7-9 and TRBJ2-7, is as follows: DTGVSQNPRHKITKRGQNVTFRCDPISEHNRLYWYRQTLGQGPEFLTYFQNEAQLEKSRLLSDRFSAERPKGSFSTLEIQRTEQGDSAMYLCASSLGAPRFTYEQYFGPGTRLTVT.

This clone has more than one count but fewer than ten. This rearrangement joins TRBV19 to TRBJ2-1; 11 nucleotides align to TRBD2. The CDR3 is 17 amino acids. The V gene end was trimmed by 6 bases and the J gene end by 4 bases; junction bases not matched to a gene: 11. The V gene's germline CDR1 is LNHDA and CDR2 SQIVND (reference sequence). The CDR3 DNA is TGTGCCAGTAGCCTATTAAGGACTAGCGGGTTTTACAATGAGCAGTTCTTC. Amino acid sequence: CASSLLRTSGFYNEQFF.

This clone was found a few times. This chain joins TRBV13 and TRBJ2-1; D call uncertain. Trimming removed 1 base from V and 7 bases from J, with 14 bases in between. The V gene's germline CDR1 is PRHDT and CDR2 FYEKMQ (reference sequence). The CDR3 length is 15 residues. The CDR3 spells CASSLDFSRVNEQFF. The CDR3 coding sequence is TGTGCCAGCAGCTTAGATTTTAGTAGGGTTAATGAGCAGTTCTTC.

This clone has only a few counts. The rearrangement uses TRBV7-3 and TRBJ2-5; 11 nucleotides match TRBD1. V was pared by 2 bases and J by 4 bases, with 6 bases of the junction left unmatched. This CDR3 is 16 amino acids long. Per germline, CDR1 SGHTA and CDR2 FQGTGA. CDR3 loop: CASSLASGTGGETQYF. For the CDR3, the DNA is TGTGCCAGCAGCTTAGCTTCCGGGACAGGGGGAGAGACCCAGTACTTC.

Comments on this clone: Just one base apart from a much larger clone, this may be a read error. Other DNA sequences of this sample code for an identical CDR3. This rearrangement joins TRBV27 to TRBJ2-1, with D unclear. Germline V gene sequence: CDR1 MNHEY, CDR2 SMNVEV (reference sequence). The ends were cut back, 1 base at V and 7 bases at J, with 5 bases in the middle. This CDR3 has 12 amino acids. For the CDR3, the DNA is TGTGCCAGCAGTTTATTGGGTAATGAGCAGTTCTTC. It specifies CASSLLGNEQFF.

The genes are TRBV13 and TRBJ2-3; tentatively, D is TRBD2 (6 bases). CDR3 size: 17 residues. Germline V gene data show CDR1 as PRHDT and CDR2 as FYEKMQ (reference sequence). Trimming took off 5 bases at V and 0 bases at J, with 18 bases between the two ends. In DNA, the CDR3 is TGTGCCAGCAGCCCGTGGGGACTCCAAGGGAGCACAGATACGCAGTATTTT. Its translation is CASSPWGLQGSTDTQYF. Using reference TRBV13 and TRBJ2-3 for the parts outside the CDR3, the full variable domain is AAGVIQSPRHLIKEKRETATLKCYPIPRHDTVYWYQQGPGQDPQFLISFYEKMQSDKGSIPDRFSAQQFSDYHSELNMSSLELGDSALYFCASSPWGLQGSTDTQYFGPGTRLTVL.

By frequency in the sample, this clone is medium-sized. The chain combines TRBV10-1 with TRBJ1-5; 9 nucleotides align to TRBD1. The germline V gene encodes CDR1 WNHNN and CDR2 SYGVQD (reference sequence). The V and J ends lost 3 bases and 6 bases, in that order; junction bases with no gene match: 6. The length of the CDR3 is 15 residues. CDR3 nucleotide sequence: TGCGCCAGCAGTGAACGGGACAGGGAATTTCAGCCCCAGCATTTT. Translated, it gives CASSERDREFQPQHF.

The V gene is TRBV9, the J gene TRBJ1-2; no definite D call. This CDR3 is built from 14 residues. Germline-derived CDR1 and CDR2 are SGDLS and YYNGEE. V shed 0 bases and J shed 3 bases, with 9 bases lying between them. CDR3 DNA sequence: TGTGCCAGCAGCGTAGGGTGGGAAGACTATGGCTACACCTTC. Its translation: CASSVGWEDYGYTF. Full variable domain (rest looked up from reference TRBV9 and TRBJ1-2): DSGVTQTPKHLITATGQRVTLRCSPRSGDLSVYWYQQSLDQGLQFLIQYYNGEERAKGNILERFSAQQFPDLHSELNLSSLELGDSALYFCASSVGWEDYGYTFGSGTRLTVV.

The J gene is TRBJ2-7, the V gene TRBV5-3; 7 bases line up with TRBD1. TRBV5-3 is flagged as an ORF with uncertain function. The CDR3 runs to 14 residues. V was pared by 3 bases and J by 5 bases, with 8 bases of the junction left unmatched. The CDR3 protein is CARSSGQVLNEQYF. The CDR3 DNA reads TGTGCCAGAAGCTCCGGACAGGTTCTGAACGAGCAGTACTTC.

The chain links TRBV29-1 to TRBJ2-1, with D perhaps matching TRBD1 or TRBD2 (6 bases each). CDR3 size: 20 residues. Per germline, CDR1 SQVTM and CDR2 ANQGSEA. V lost 0 bases to trimming and J lost 0 bases, with 24 bases between them. The CDR3 DNA is TGCAGCGTTGAAGATCTTGTGGGGGGCCCCTGGGGGAGCTCCTACAATGAGCAGTTCTTC. It codes for CSVEDLVGGPWGSSYNEQFF.

In its sample, this clone was seen once. The CDR3 spells CASSDDDEQYF. CDR3 nucleotides: TGTGCCAGCAGCGACGACGACGAGCAGTACTTC. The chain employs TRBV6-5 and TRBJ2-7; D unresolved. Trimming stripped 6 bases from V and 5 bases from J, with 8 bases between. The germline V gene encodes CDR1 MNHEY and CDR2 SVGAGI. The CDR3 spans 11 residues.

The chain is built from TRBV27 and TRBJ2-1; D perhaps matches TRBD1 (5 bases). The CDR3 totals 18 residues. V was trimmed by 5 bases and J by 6 bases, leaving 26 bases between them. Germline V lookup: CDR1 MNHEY, CDR2 SMNVEV (reference sequence). The CDR3 coding sequence is TGTGCCAGCAGTCCGATAATCACCGCGGTAGGGGCTGGCAATGAGCAGTTCTTC. It is translated as CASSPIITAVGAGNEQFF.

The chain links TRBV4-2 to TRBJ2-5; D is ambiguous. V dropped 0 bases and J dropped 6 bases, with 14 bases sitting between them. Germline CDR1 reads LGHNA; CDR2 reads YNFKEQ. The CDR3 is 15 residues long. The CDR3 nucleotides read TGTGCCAGCAGCCAAGACAAAGGGAACATAAAGACCCAGTACTTC. It encodes CASSQDKGNIKTQYF.

This clone was observed at least ten times. The genes are TRBV7-9 and TRBJ2-7; D call uncertain. CDR3 length: 14 amino acids. Germline V gene sequence: CDR1 SEHNR, CDR2 FQNEAQ (reference sequence). Trimming left V 2 bases short and J 2 bases short, with 10 bases between. CDR3 region: CASSLPTNPYEQYF. CDR3 sequence (DNA): TGTGCCAGCAGCTTACCTACAAACCCCTACGAGCAGTACTTC.

V is TRBV28 and J is TRBJ1-1; D gene uncertain. Trimming pared 2 bases from V and 6 bases from J, leaving 13 bases between. The CDR3 is made up of 14 amino acids. In germline, CDR1 is MDHEN, CDR2 SYDVKM. The CDR3, as DNA: TGTGCCAGCAGTTTACGGGGATTCGAGCCTGAAGCTTTCTTT. Translating gives CASSLRGFEPEAFF.

This sequence joins TRBV5-1 and TRBJ2-3; TRBD1 or TRBD2 may be the D gene (5 bases each). The CDR3 has 15 amino acids. Germline-derived CDR1 and CDR2 are SGHRS and YFSETQ. Trimming removed 0 bases at V and 2 bases at J, with 10 bases between. CDR3 sequence: CASSLGGTTTDTQYF. The CDR3 DNA follows: TGCGCCAGCAGCTTGGGGGGGACGACCACAGATACGCAGTATTTT.

In this sample, this clone is medium-sized. CDR3 sequence (DNA): TGTGCCAGCAGTTGGGGGAGTAATCAGCCCCAGCATTTT. This gives the protein CASSWGSNQPQHF. The chain has TRBV27 and TRBJ1-5; possibly TRBD1 for D (5 bases). The CDR3 extends over 13 amino acids. V lost 4 bases and J lost 4, with 8 bases in between. In germline, CDR1 is MNHEY, CDR2 SMNVEV (reference sequence).

The rearrangement joins TRBV11-1 to TRBJ2-4, with D hard to call. Germline CDR1 is SGHAT and CDR2 is FQDESV (reference sequence). The germline V and J ends were trimmed by 4 bases and 6 bases, with 7 bases remaining between them. The CDR3 consists of 12 residues. The CDR3 bases are TGTGCCAGCAGCTCCCACTTAAACATTCAGTACTTC. Residues: CASSSHLNIQYF. Supplemented by reference TRBV11-1 and TRBJ2-4, the full variable domain reads EAEVAQSPRYKITEKSQAVAFWCDPISGHATLYWYRQILGQGPELLVQFQDESVVDDSQLPKDRFSAERLKGVDSTLKIQPAELGDSAMYLCASSSHLNIQYFGAGTRLSVL.

The chain couples TRBV4-1 to TRBJ2-7, with 11 bases that match TRBD2. Germline assignment: CDR1 MGHRA and CDR2 YSYEKL. The trim removed 4 bases at V and 7 bases at J, leaving 9 bases unmatched. The CDR3 runs to 15 residues. As DNA, the CDR3 is TGCGCCAGCAGCCCTTCGACTAGCGGGGTTTTGGAGCAGTACTTC. It encodes CASSPSTSGVLEQYF.

The chain joins TRBV11-3 to TRBJ2-7; TRBD2 matches at 10 bases. Looked up from germline, CDR1 is SGHNT and CDR2 is YENEEA. The CDR3 is 14 amino acids. Trimming cost V 5 bases and J 2 bases; bases outside gene matches: 3. The CDR3, as DNA: TGTGCCAGCAGCCTCACTAGCGGGGCCTACGAGCAGTACTTC. Residues: CASSLTSGAYEQYF.